This passage covers 22 T cell receptor beta chains from one sample sequenced in a study of T cells in Graves' hyperthyroidism and ophthalmopathy. TCR beta CDR3 region amplification was performed from RNA transcripts. First-round RT-PCR of the TCR CDR3 relied on the HTBI primer set. From the multiplex PCR reads, TCRdb called clonotypes with MiXCR, one entry per CDR3 protein. The profile covers under 750,000 distinct CDR3 sequences, with around 20% appearing a single time and approximately 15% taken by the ten largest. Source material: blood. The receptors originated from a woman aged 45-65 years with Graves' hyperthyroidism that later progressed to Graves' ophthalmopathy.

The table lists this clonotype with many counts. V is TRBV7-9 and J is TRBJ2-5, with D possibly TRBD2 on 6 matching bases. The ends were cut back, 6 bases at V and 9 bases at J, with 17 bases in the middle. The CDR3 length is 13 residues. Germline loops: CDR1 SEHNR, CDR2 FQNEAQ (reference sequence). CDR3 sequence (DNA): TGTGCCAGCAGTCCGGGACTCCCCGAATCCCAGTACTTC. Translating it yields CASSPGLPESQYF.

This clonotype was recorded at least ten times. This sequence joins TRBV20-1 and TRBJ2-3, with 12 bases that match TRBD2. This CDR3 is 16 amino acids long. The germline CDR1 and CDR2 sequences are DFQATT and SNEGSKA (reference sequence). V gave up 5 bases and J gave up 4 bases; unmatched junction bases: 10. The CDR3 region is CSAPPSGGAPPDTQYF. The CDR3 DNA reads TGCAGTGCTCCACCTAGCGGGGGGGCCCCCCCAGATACGCAGTATTTT.

This clonotype was seen at least ten times. V usage is TRBV20-1 and J usage is TRBJ2-5; 7 bases are a match to TRBD1. Per germline, CDR1 DFQATT and CDR2 SNEGSKA (reference sequence). CDR3 length equals 12 residues. The V and J ends lost 5 bases and 5 bases, in that order; junction bases with no gene match: 5. CDR3 bases: TGCAGTGCTTGGGGACAGCAGGAGACCCAGTACTTC. This translates into CSAWGQQETQYF.

The V call is TRBV12-5, the J call TRBJ2-2; D perhaps matches TRBD1 (5 bases). The CDR3 spans 17 residues. Germline CDR1 reads LGHNT; CDR2 reads FRNRAP. Trimming cost V 3 bases and J 1 base, with 15 bases left between them. This chain's CDR3 is CASGFQIPQGNTGELFF. The CDR3 nucleotides are TGTGCTAGTGGTTTCCAGATACCCCAGGGGAACACCGGGGAGCTGTTTTTT.

This clonotype was seen repeatedly, ten times or more. J is TRBJ2-7 and V is TRBV6-5; D uncertain. Germline CDR1 is MNHEY and CDR2 is SVGAGI. The V end lost 8 bases, the J end lost 0 bases, and 8 bases lay between the germline ends. The CDR3 has 12 residues. The CDR3 DNA is TGTGCCAGCGCACAGACCTCCTACGAGCAGTACTTC. This translates into CASAQTSYEQYF.

This clonotype appeared a single time. The chain uses TRBV28 and TRBJ2-3; no clear D gene. In germline, CDR1 is MDHEN, CDR2 SYDVKM. The CDR3 covers 13 residues. V lost 7 bases to trimming and J lost 2 bases, with 10 bases between them. The CDR3 region has the DNA TGTGCCAGCAACCTCGGATACACAGATACGCAGTATTTT. Protein sequence: CASNLGYTDTQYF.

This clonotype has more than one count but fewer than ten. V is TRBV7-3 and J is TRBJ2-3; 12 bases are a match to TRBD2. The CDR3 runs to 16 residues. Per germline, CDR1 SGHTA and CDR2 FQGTGA. The trim removed 3 bases at V and 4 bases at J, leaving 5 bases unmatched. CDR3 sequence (DNA): TGTGCCAGCAGCTTGTCTCCTAGCGGGGGGGCAGATACGCAGTATTTT. This encodes CASSLSPSGGADTQYF.

This clonotype was found a few times. The chain is built from TRBV24-1 and TRBJ2-7; 13 bases are a match to TRBD2. The CDR3 totals 15 residues. The junction had 2 bases not matched to a gene; V was cut back by 5 bases and J by 2 bases. Germline-derived CDR1 and CDR2 are KGHDR and SFDVKD. CDR3 nucleotides: TGTGCCACCAGTGGCGGGACTAGCGGGGCCTACGAGCAGTACTTC. Its translation is CATSGGTSGAYEQYF.

This clonotype was found a few times. The chain joins TRBV10-1 to TRBJ1-5, with a weak D call TRBD1 (5 bases). The CDR3 has 16 amino acids. V was trimmed by 4 bases and J by 0 bases, leaving 13 bases between them. Germline CDR1 is WNHNN and CDR2 is SYGVQD (reference sequence). For the CDR3, the DNA is TGCGCCAGCAGTGCACCCGGGACTTATAGCAATCAGCCCCAGCATTTT. It translates to CASSAPGTYSNQPQHF.

This clonotype occurred a few times. This chain uses TRBV19 with TRBJ1-5, with D tentatively TRBD1 (5 bases). Looked up from germline, CDR1 is LNHDA and CDR2 is SQIVND (reference sequence). This CDR3 comprises 13 residues. V was shortened by 6 bases and J by 4 bases, with 10 bases between the two germline ends. The CDR3 spells CASRTQGNQPQHF. The CDR3 nucleotides are TGTGCCAGTAGGACCCAGGGTAATCAGCCCCAGCATTTT.

This clonotype was detected a few times. This rearrangement joins TRBV15 to TRBJ2-1; D not resolved. V was clipped by 3 bases and J by 6 bases, with 15 bases between them. The CDR3 contains 15 residues. Germline assignment: CDR1 LNHNV and CDR2 YYDKDF (reference sequence). This chain's CDR3 is CATSRLGFTGNEQFF. The CDR3 coding sequence is TGTGCCACCAGCAGGCTGGGGTTTACTGGCAATGAGCAGTTCTTC.

V usage is TRBV19 and J usage is TRBJ1-5; 11 bases fit TRBD1. Trimming at V came to 2 bases and at J to 6 bases, leaving 6 bases not matched to a gene. Germline V gene data show CDR1 as LNHDA and CDR2 as SQIVND (reference sequence). The CDR3 spans 16 residues. The CDR3, as DNA: TGTGCCAGTAGTATACGAGGGACAGGGGGTACTCAGCCCCAGCATTTT. Protein: CASSIRGTGGTQPQHF.

The chain is built from TRBV5-1 and TRBJ1-2, with D uncertain. The CDR3 is 15 residues long. Germline CDR1 reads SGHRS; CDR2 reads YFSETQ. Trimming removed 4 bases from V and 4 bases from J, with 17 bases in between. The CDR3 bases are TGCGCCAGCAGCCAGGCGACCGGCGTTGGCTATGGCTACACCTTC. Its translation is CASSQATGVGYGYTF.

This CDR3 is CSASYQRVVNSPLHF. Written as DNA, the CDR3 is TGCAGTGCTAGTTACCAGAGGGTAGTTAATTCACCCCTCCACTTT. The chain employs TRBV20-1 and TRBJ1-6, with D hard to call. CDR1 and CDR2 from the germline V gene are DFQATT and SNEGSKA (reference sequence). The V end lost 3 bases, the J end lost 6 bases, and 15 bases lay between the germline ends. The CDR3 runs 15 residues.

V is TRBV18 and J is TRBJ1-1; tentatively, D is TRBD1 (6 bases). V lost 3 bases and J 0 bases, leaving 11 bases between the germline ends. The V gene's germline CDR1 is KGHSH and CDR2 LQKENI. The CDR3 spans 15 residues. The DNA for the CDR3 is TGTGCCAGCTCACCGGCAGGGGACATGAACACTGAAGCTTTCTTT. This gives the protein CASSPAGDMNTEAFF.

This clonotype showed up many times. CDR3 in DNA: TGTGCCATCAGTACCGCACCTTCCAGGGAAGCCACTGAAGCTTTCTTT. Protein sequence: CAISTAPSREATEAFF. The V call is TRBV10-3, the J call TRBJ1-1, with D possibly TRBD1 on 5 matching bases. CDR1 is ENHRY, CDR2 SYGVKD, per germline. V was shortened by 5 bases and J by 4 bases, with 20 bases between the two germline ends. This CDR3 spans 16 amino acids.

The V call is TRBV28, the J call TRBJ2-3; 10 bases align to TRBD2. The CDR3 runs to 17 residues. The trim removed 5 bases at V and 3 bases at J, leaving 11 bases unmatched. Germline lookup yields CDR1 MDHEN and CDR2 SYDVKM. CDR3 bases: TGTGCCAGCAGTATTCCAAATAGCGGGGGGTTTACAGATACGCAGTATTTT. It is translated as CASSIPNSGGFTDTQYF. The entire variable domain, with the rest obtained from reference TRBV28 and TRBJ2-3, is as follows: DVKVTQSSRYLVKRTGEKVFLECVQDMDHENMFWYRQDPGLGLRLIYFSYDVKMKEKGDIPEGYSVSREKKERFSLILESASTNQTSMYLCASSIPNSGGFTDTQYFGPGTRLTVL.

V gene TRBV7-2 combines with J gene TRBJ1-2; tentative D call: TRBD1 (5 bases). The CDR3 sequence is 13 residues long. Between the trimmed V and J ends, which lost 5 bases and 5 bases, there was a span of 12 bases. Germline V lookup: CDR1 SGHTA, CDR2 FQGNSA. The CDR3 sequence is CTSSGTEDYGYTF. The CDR3 DNA sequence: TGTACCAGCAGCGGGACTGAAGATTATGGCTACACCTTC.

The chain joins TRBV6-2 or TRBV6-3 to TRBJ1-2; 7 bases line up with TRBD1. CDR3 length: 13 amino acids. Germline V gene lookup returns CDR1 MNHEY and CDR2 SVGEGT. Germline trimming cut 6 bases from V and 9 bases from J; bases unmatched to any gene: 10. The CDR3 sequence is CASSPPDRASYTF. The DNA for the CDR3 is TGTGCCAGCAGCCCACCCGACAGGGCAAGCTACACCTTC.

This clonotype occurred many times. This chain connects TRBV6-1 to TRBJ1-1; no firm D call. The CDR3 sequence is 13 residues long. Germline V lookup: CDR1 MNHNS, CDR2 SASEGT. V was trimmed by 6 bases and J by 3 bases, leaving 11 bases between them. CDR3 sequence reads: CASRPRQDTEAFF. The CDR3, as DNA: TGTGCCAGCAGACCTCGCCAGGACACTGAAGCTTTCTTT.

This clonotype appeared many times. The CDR3 sequence: CASSHRGAADNQPQHF. The CDR3 region has the DNA TGTGCCAGCTCACACAGGGGTGCCGCTGACAATCAGCCCCAGCATTTT. The chain has TRBV18 and TRBJ1-5; 7 bases align to TRBD1. Germline CDR1 reads KGHSH; CDR2 reads LQKENI. The CDR3 extends over 16 amino acids. The trim removed 4 bases at V and 3 bases at J, leaving 9 bases unmatched.

This clonotype was detected many times. V is TRBV18 and J is TRBJ1-1, with D unresolved. The length of the CDR3 is 15 residues. V dropped 0 bases and J dropped 0 bases, with 8 bases sitting between them. The V gene's germline CDR1 is KGHSH and CDR2 LQKENI. CDR3 nucleotide sequence: TGTGCCAGCTCACCACCTCGGACTTTGAACACTGAAGCTTTCTTT. This translates into CASSPPRTLNTEAFF.